This paragraph reports one T cell receptor beta chain. No antigen is known for it. TCRdb redid the calling of the 5' RACE reads with MiXCR, one entry per CDR3 protein. The sample includes approximately 450,000 distinct CDR3 sequences, 18% of them seen just once. The entry originates in a study of T cells after yellow fever vaccination. The wider study: With SMART-Seq v4 Ultra Low Input, the fractions containing low cell numbers were prepared.

Overall study findings and caveats: Abundant clonotypes from the bulk population could contaminate FACS-sorted repertoires. Reappearing after the booster were most of the clones from primary vaccination (about 96% CD4, 75% to 90% CD8). Clonotypes shared by both compartments, CD4 and CD8, made up a small share.

The specimen was PBMCs, collected before the yellow fever booster vaccination. The source is a man between 18 and 35 years old who received the YFV17D yellow fever vaccine.

The CDR3 loop is CASSPSTGWREQYF. CDR3 DNA sequence: TGTGCCAGCAGTCCGTCGACAGGGTGGCGCGAGCAGTACTTC. The chain joins TRBV27 to TRBJ2-7; 7 nucleotides line up with TRBD1. In germline, CDR1 is MNHEY, CDR2 SMNVEV (reference sequence). This CDR3 is built from 14 residues. The V segment lost 5 bases and the J segment 6 bases; nucleotides outside the gene matches: 10.